Listed here are 30 T cell receptor beta chains from one sample, sequenced in a study of CD8+ T cells in alopecia areata. RNA was extracted and reverse transcribed into cDNA as the sequencing template. Method: immunoSEQ multiplex PCR; TCRdb's copy keeps in-frame clones and lacks some. The table shows thousands of clones, with 55% to 70% occurring only once. Lesional scalp punch biopsies and peripheral blood were collected from alopecia areata patients. Sequenced material: skin, taken at week 0. The receptors originated from a human donor with alopecia areata.

V is TRBV19 and J is TRBJ1-1, with D uncertain. Trimming stripped 3 bases from V and 5 bases from J, with 7 bases between. The CDR3 length is 12 residues. CDR1 LNHDA and CDR2 SQIVND come from the germline V gene (reference sequence). This CDR3 is CASSMMGTEAFF. For the CDR3, the DNA is TGTGCCAGTAGTATGATGGGGACTGAAGCTTTCTTT.

Sample share makes this clone medium-sized. V and J are TRBV28 and TRBJ2-7; D may be TRBD1 (6 bases). The CDR3 sequence is 14 residues long. The germline V gene encodes CDR1 MDHEN and CDR2 SYDVKM. V lost 10 bases, J lost 6 bases, and 22 bases lay in between. CDR3 DNA: TGTGCCACGAGAAGGGGGACCCCGAGTAGCGAGCAGTACTTC. Its protein product is CATRRGTPSSEQYF.

J is TRBJ1-5 and V is TRBV16; TRBD1 matches 7 bases. This CDR3 is built from 16 residues. Germline lookup yields CDR1 KGHSY and CDR2 FQNENV. The ends lost 4 bases at V and 0 bases at J; junction bases unmatched: 6. CDR3 DNA sequence: TGTGCCAGCAGCCCATGGAGGGACAGTAGCAATCAGCCCCAGCATTTT. As protein: CASSPWRDSSNQPQHF.

This clone occurred a few times. The rearrangement links TRBV6-1 to TRBJ1-5; no clear D gene. This CDR3 region has 13 residues. Trimming stripped 4 bases from V and 5 bases from J, with 9 bases between. Germline V gene data show CDR1 as MNHNS and CDR2 as SASEGT. CDR3: CASSGLVDQPQHF. The CDR3 DNA follows: TGTGCCAGCAGTGGTCTGGTTGATCAGCCCCAGCATTTT.

The gene calls are TRBV2 and TRBJ1-1; D not resolved. Germline V gives CDR1 SNHLY, CDR2 FYNNEI. The CDR3 runs to 13 residues. V was trimmed by 6 bases and J by 5 bases, leaving 13 bases between them. CDR3 sequence reads: CASSPEGWTEAFF. CDR3 coding DNA: TGTGCCAGCAGCCCAGAAGGGTGGACTGAAGCTTTCTTT.

Remarks on this clone: The germline gene is not matched at one end of the junction; a read error may be the cause. This chain uses TRBV29-1 with TRBJ1-2; TRBD1 aligns across 8 bases. CDR3 length: 15 residues. In germline, CDR1 is SQVTM, CDR2 ANQGSEA. The CDR3 coding sequence is TGCGGCGTTGCTGGACAGGGTGGAAACCTCTATGGCTACACCTTC. Its protein is CGVAGQGGNLYGYTF.

The chain combines TRBV7-2 with TRBJ2-5; 12 bases match TRBD2. Germline-derived CDR1 and CDR2 are SGHTA and FQGNSA. The CDR3 length is 16 residues. V lost 2 bases and J lost 5; bases outside the gene matches: 6. The CDR3: CASSLRSSGGAETQYF. In DNA form, the CDR3 reads TGTGCCAGCAGCTTAAGGTCTAGCGGGGGGGCGGAGACCCAGTACTTC.

The rearrangement links TRBV11-2 to TRBJ1-1; D gene uncertain. The ends were cut back, 3 bases at V and 0 bases at J, with 8 bases in the middle. This CDR3 spans 14 amino acids. Germline V gives CDR1 SGHAT, CDR2 FQNNGV. CDR3: CASSLWTMNTEAFF. The CDR3 nucleotides read TGTGCCAGCAGCTTGTGGACCATGAACACTGAAGCTTTCTTT. The full variable domain, in which reference TRBV11-2 and TRBJ1-1 provide the parts outside the CDR3, is EAGVAQSPRYKIIEKRQSVAFWCNPISGHATLYWYQQILGQGPKLLIQFQNNGVVDDSQLPKDRFSAERLKGVDSTLKIQPAKLEDSAVYLCASSLWTMNTEAFFGQGTRLTVV.

V is TRBV2 and J is TRBJ2-7, with D perhaps matching TRBD2 (5 bases). V shed 2 bases and J shed 3 bases, with 11 bases lying between them. The germline V gene has CDR1 SNHLY and CDR2 FYNNEI. The CDR3 covers 14 residues. CDR3 sequence reads: CASSERRAGYEQYF. In DNA, the CDR3 is TGTGCCAGCAGTGAACGGCGGGCGGGCTACGAGCAGTACTTC.

This chain connects TRBV11-2 to TRBJ1-1; no clear D. Trimming shortened V by 5 bases and J by 10 bases, and 11 bases separated the two germline ends. CDR1 and CDR2 (germline): SGHAT, FQNNGV. The CDR3 covers 11 residues. DNA of the CDR3: TGTGCCAGCAGCCCAGACCCTGGAGCTTTCTTT. It translates to CASSPDPGAFF.

J is TRBJ2-6 and V is TRBV1; the DNA was not used to check the table's D call, TRBD1. TRBV1 is a documented pseudogene. This CDR3 has 18 amino acids. In DNA form, the CDR3 reads TGCACCAGCAGCCTTAATTGTTTGTGCACAAATCGGGCCAACGTCCTGACTTTC. Its protein is CTSSLNCLCTNRANVLTF.

The chain links TRBV27 to TRBJ2-2, with TRBD1 matching over 11 bases. The CDR3 has 14 amino acids. CDR1 is MNHEY, CDR2 SMNVEV, per germline (reference sequence). Trimming cost V 4 bases and J 7 bases; bases outside gene matches: 2. CDR3 coding DNA: TGTGCCAGCAGTTGGGACAGGGGGAGCGGGGAGCTGTTTTTT. Translation gives CASSWDRGSGELFF.

This rearrangement joins TRBV2 to TRBJ2-7, with TRBD1 identical over 8 bases. The CDR3 extends over 14 amino acids. CDR1 SNHLY and CDR2 FYNNEI come from the germline V gene. The J segment lost 3 bases and the V segment lost 3 bases, leaving 4 bases of the junction unmatched. The CDR3 nucleotides read TGTGCCAGCAGTGACAGGGGGCGCGTCTACGAGCAGTACTTC. The encoded protein is CASSDRGRVYEQYF.

This sequence joins TRBV2 and TRBJ1-1, with 7 bases aligning to TRBD1. This CDR3 contains 19 residues. Germline values: CDR1 SNHLY, CDR2 FYNNEI. The trim removed 1 base at V and 1 base at J, leaving 15 bases unmatched. For the CDR3, the DNA is TGTGCCAGCAGTGAAGTAGTAGTCCTGTTACAGGGGACGAACACTGAAGCTTTCTTT. This encodes CASSEVVVLLQGTNTEAFF.

The chain has TRBV7-2 and TRBJ2-6; D is ambiguous. Germline CDR1 is SGHTA and CDR2 is FQGNSA. Trimming shortened V by 5 bases and J by 0 bases, and 5 bases separated the two germline ends. The CDR3 is 14 amino acids. The CDR3 loop reads CASSPDSGANVLTF. The CDR3, as DNA: TGTGCCAGCAGCCCGGACTCTGGGGCCAACGTCCTGACTTTC.

The CDR3 region is CASSVEGMGALEAFF. In nucleotides, the CDR3 is TGTGCCAGCAGCGTAGAGGGGATGGGGGCGCTTGAAGCTTTCTTT. The chain couples TRBV9 to TRBJ1-1; a possible D gene is TRBD1 (6 bases). Trimming left V 0 bases short and J 7 bases short, with 16 bases between. Germline CDR1 and CDR2: SGDLS and YYNGEE. The CDR3 runs 15 residues.

J is TRBJ2-5 and V is TRBV6-5; 8 nucleotides align to TRBD1. V was clipped by 5 bases and J by 7 bases; unmatched bases: 9. Germline values: CDR1 MNHEY, CDR2 SVGAGI. The CDR3 is 14 amino acids. DNA of the CDR3: TGTGCCAGCAGTCCGCCCGGGACAGGAGGGACCCAGTACTTC. It is translated as CASSPPGTGGTQYF.

This chain uses TRBV6-5 with TRBJ2-2; D is perhaps TRBD2 (5 bases). The V end was cut by 2 bases, the J end by 6 bases, with 13 bases between. CDR1 and CDR2 from the germline V gene are MNHEY and SVGAGI. The CDR3 is made up of 15 amino acids. The CDR3 loop reads CASSYLGVGAGELFF. The CDR3 coding sequence is TGTGCCAGCAGTTACCTCGGGGTTGGTGCCGGGGAGCTGTTTTTT.

The chain uses TRBV7-8 and TRBJ2-3; D not certain. This CDR3 comprises 14 residues. CDR1 and CDR2 (germline): SGHVS, FQNEAQ. V lost 6 bases to trimming and J lost 0 bases, with 10 bases between them. CDR3 in amino acids: CASSGHTSTDTQYF. CDR3 DNA: TGTGCCAGCAGTGGCCACACTAGCACAGATACGCAGTATTTT.

The chain joins TRBV7-6 to TRBJ1-1; D possibly corresponds to TRBD1 (5 bases). V lost 1 base and J lost 5, with 14 bases in between. This CDR3 has 15 residues. CDR1 is SGHVS, CDR2 FNYEAQ, per germline. The CDR3 DNA follows: TGTGCCAGCAGCTTAGAGGGGCAGGGAGGTACTGAAGCTTTCTTT. Translated: CASSLEGQGGTEAFF.

V usage is TRBV4-3 and J usage is TRBJ2-7; possible D gene TRBD2, 5 bases. Trimming took off 1 base at V and 3 bases at J, with 7 bases between the two ends. The CDR3 covers 13 residues. The V gene's germline CDR1 is LGHNA and CDR2 YSLEER. In DNA, the CDR3 is TGCGCCAGCAGCCAAGTACGGGGCTACGAGCAGTACTTC. It translates to CASSQVRGYEQYF.

The chain couples TRBV5-1 to TRBJ2-5; D gene ambiguous. V lost 0 bases and J lost 2, with 11 bases in between. CDR1 is SGHRS and CDR2 is YFSETQ in the germline V gene. The CDR3 is made up of 15 amino acids. CDR3 sequence: CASSLEGFSQETQYF. CDR3 bases: TGCGCCAGCAGCTTGGAAGGCTTCTCTCAAGAGACCCAGTACTTC.

This sequence joins TRBV29-1 and TRBJ2-1; D ambiguous. V lost 0 bases to trimming and J lost 0 bases, with 12 bases between them. This CDR3 spans 16 amino acids. The V gene's germline CDR1 is SQVTM and CDR2 ANQGSEA. The CDR3 spells CSVEDATSNSYNEQFF. CDR3 in DNA: TGCAGCGTTGAAGATGCGACAAGTAACTCCTACAATGAGCAGTTCTTC.

This clone has a handful of counts. The rearrangement links TRBV6-1 to TRBJ1-5; 8 bases match TRBD1. V shed 6 bases and J 6 bases; nucleotides not matched to a gene: 10. There are 15 residues in the CDR3. CDR1 MNHNS and CDR2 SASEGT come from the germline V gene. CDR3 coding DNA: TGTGCCAGCAGCTGGACAGGGAGTGAAGGTCAGCCCCAGCATTTT. Its translation: CASSWTGSEGQPQHF.

The genes are TRBV7-2 and TRBJ2-3; the match to TRBD2 covers 8 bases. CDR1 is SGHTA and CDR2 is FQGNSA in the germline V gene. V trimming: 2 bases; J trimming: 1 base; junction bases outside the gene matches: 5. This CDR3 comprises 16 residues. CDR3 protein: CASSLLAGAGTDTQYF. For the CDR3, the DNA is TGTGCCAGCAGCTTACTAGCGGGTGCTGGCACAGATACGCAGTATTTT.

The chain employs TRBV5-1 and TRBJ2-2; no clear D. Trimming shortened V by 0 bases and J by 8 bases, and 11 bases separated the two germline ends. The CDR3 contains 14 residues. Looked up from germline, CDR1 is SGHRS and CDR2 is YFSETQ. The CDR3 DNA reads as TGCGCCAGCAGCTTGGCCACCCCAGGAGGGGAGCTGTTTTTT. Protein sequence: CASSLATPGGELFF.

The chain uses TRBV10-3 and TRBJ2-3; 9 bases match TRBD2. The CDR3 loop spans 15 amino acids. Per the germline V gene, CDR1 is ENHRY and CDR2 is SYGVKD. Unmatched junction bases numbered 5, after V lost 2 bases and J lost 5 bases. The DNA for the CDR3 is TGTGCCATCAGTGAGATTAGCGGGGGAGAAGATACGCAGTATTTT. Its protein product is CAISEISGGEDTQYF.

The chain recombines TRBV19 with TRBJ1-1; D uncertain. The V gene's germline CDR1 is LNHDA and CDR2 SQIVND (reference sequence). This CDR3 spans 13 amino acids. The germline V and J ends were trimmed by 9 bases and 5 bases, with 16 bases remaining between them. CDR3 nucleotides: TGTGCCAGCCACCGATTACACGATACTGAAGCTTTCTTT. Its translation is CASHRLHDTEAFF.

V gene TRBV7-8 combines with J gene TRBJ2-6; 9 positions agree with TRBD2. The CDR3 runs to 19 residues. Germline trimming cut 5 bases from V and 0 bases from J; bases unmatched to any gene: 11. Germline V gives CDR1 SGHVS, CDR2 FQNEAQ. CDR3 residues: CASSPRLAGVRSGANVLTF. CDR3 nucleotide sequence: TGTGCCAGCAGCCCGCGGTTAGCGGGGGTTCGCTCTGGGGCCAACGTCCTGACTTTC.

CDR3 in amino acids: CASSLLDNQPQHF. The CDR3 DNA is TGTGCCAGCAGCCTACTGGACAATCAGCCCCAGCATTTT. The chain links TRBV7-2 to TRBJ1-5; D call uncertain. Trimming removed 5 bases at V and 3 bases at J, with 8 bases between. The germline gives CDR1 SGHTA, CDR2 FQGNSA. The CDR3 spans 13 residues.